This T cell receptor (beta chain) comes out of a study of cytomegalovirus exposure and HLA in healthy donors. This clone was observed a handful of times. The CDR3 is made up of 14 amino acids. Germline-derived CDR1 and CDR2 are MNHEY and SVGAGI. With V trimmed by 6 bases and J by 4 bases, 8 bases remained unmatched. With 60 Vbeta and 13 Jbeta primers, the PCR was carried out. Clones were sequenced by immunoSEQ multiplex PCR, and TCRdb holds only the in-frame ones, with some missing. The sample records roughly 110,000 clones, roughly 80% being singletons. This chain links TRBV6-5 with TRBJ1-1, with 7 bases identical to TRBD1. The receptor's source is a man aged 30-40 years in good health and CMV-seronegative. Sequencing input: PBMCs. CDR3 sequence (DNA): TGTGCCAGCAGATCGACAGGGCGTGGCACTGAAGCTTTCTTT. This codes for CASRSTGRGTEAFF.